The rows below give T cell receptor beta chains drawn from one sample of a study of cytomegalovirus exposure and HLA in healthy donors. Here immunoSEQ multiplex PCR was the method, and the copy in TCRdb shows in-frame clones only, minus some. Of 130,000 or so clones detected, just under 75% appear once; the ten largest clones hold 6.6%. The source material was PBMCs. These TCRs come from a man aged 35 to 55 in good health and CMV-seropositive. The CDR3 runs from the conserved cysteine through the conserved F or W. The D gene is left open where the match is weak. The size of a clone is reported for some rows only, either as once, few or many, or as a class for expanded clones.

>TRBV27|TRBD1|TRBJ1-5|few
TGTGCCAGCAGTTTACGACAGGGGATCCAGCCCCAGCATTTT
CASSLRQGIQPQHF
>TRBV2|TRBD1|TRBJ1-2|-
TGTGCCAGCAGTCCGAGAGGGACAGGGGGTGGCTACACCTTC
CASSPRGTGGGYTF
>TRBV5-1|TRBD1|TRBJ2-5|-
TGCGCCAGCAGCTTCCCCTCTACAGGGGGCTTAGAGACCCAGTACTTC
CASSFPSTGGLETQYF
>TRBV6-5|TRBD2|TRBJ2-7|-
TGTGCCAGCAGCCCCTCCGACGGGGGGTCACGGGAGCAGTACTTC
CASSPSDGGSREQYF
>TRBV5-1|-|TRBJ2-5|-
TGCGCCAGCAGCTTCGGTTTGCCGGGCTCCGGGGTGCAGTACTTC
CASSFGLPGSGVQYF
>TRBV30|-|TRBJ1-5|-
TGTGCCTGGAGTGTAGGAGGGAGCAATCAGCCCCAGCATTTT
CAWSVGGSNQPQHF
>TRBV5-4|-|TRBJ2-1|once
TGTGCCAGCAGCTTGGATGGAATTGGAGGACAGCTCAATGAGCAGTTCTTC
CASSLDGIGGQLNEQFF
>TRBV6-5|-|TRBJ2-6|few
TGTGCCAGCAGTTCCCTAATTACTTCTGGGGCCAACGTCCTGACTTTC
CASSSLITSGANVLTF
>TRBV7-2|TRBD1|TRBJ1-2|-
TGTGCCAGCAGCTTAGGTGGGACAGGAAACTATGGCTACACCTTC
CASSLGGTGNYGYTF
>TRBV6-5|TRBD1|TRBJ1-2|-
TGTGCCAGCAGCCCGGACAGGGGGCGAGAGGGCTACACCTTC
CASSPDRGREGYTF
>TRBV29-1|-|TRBJ2-3|-
TGCAGCGTTCGTCCCCTCGGTCCTAGCACAGATACGCAGTATTTT
CSVRPLGPSTDTQYF
>TRBV10-3|TRBD2|TRBJ2-7|-
TGTGCCATCAGCCCCCGTGAGCGGGGAAACCAGTACGAGCAGTACTTC
CAISPRERGNQYEQYF
>TRBV4-1|TRBD2|TRBJ2-3|-
TGCGCCAGCAGCCAAGATCACGGGGGGTCAGATACGCAGTATTTT
CASSQDHGGSDTQYF
>TRBV9|TRBD1|TRBJ1-3|-
TGTGCCAGCAGCGCACATTCCGGGACAGGGGCTTCTGGAAACACCATATATTTT
CASSAHSGTGASGNTIYF
>TRBV5-1|-|TRBJ1-6|-
TGCGCCAGCAGCTCCTGGGACTCAACGGTTTCACCCCTCCACTTT
CASSSWDSTVSPLHF
>TRBV5-4|TRBD1|TRBJ2-2|few
TGTGCCAGCAGCTTGGTCCGGACAGGGGGGCCCGGGGAGCTGTTTTTT
CASSLVRTGGPGELFF
>TRBV7-2|-|TRBJ1-4|-
TGTGCCAGCAGCCCAGCGGCGGGGTATGAAAAACTGTTTTTT
CASSPAAGYEKLFF
>TRBV18|-|TRBJ1-1|-
TGTGCCAGCTCACCTCCCCCCATGCAGGGCGTCACTGAAGCTTTCTTT
CASSPPPMQGVTEAFF
>TRBV5-6|TRBD2|TRBJ2-7|-
TGTGCCAGCAGCTTTGAACGGGAGGACTACGAGCAGTACTTC
CASSFEREDYEQYF
>TRBV11-2|-|TRBJ2-5|-
TGTGCCAGCAGCCCCTTGGGCACCGAGTACGAAGAGACCCAGTACTTC
CASSPLGTEYEETQYF
>TRBV7-9|-|TRBJ2-5|-
TGTTCCAGCAACAGTTGGGGCGGAGAGACCCAGTACTTC
CSSNSWGGETQYF
>TRBV5-8|-|TRBJ2-4|-
TGTGCCAGCAGCAAATTGGGAGAAACGAATACCAAAAACATTCAGTACTTC
CASSKLGETNTKNIQYF
>TRBV28|TRBD2|TRBJ2-7|-
TGTGCCAGCAGTTCACGGACTAGGTTCCCCTACGAGCAGTACTTC
CASSSRTRFPYEQYF
>TRBV6-1|TRBD1|TRBJ1-4|-
TGTGCCAGCAGTGACCTACAGGGGTCCAATGAAAAACTGTTTTTT
CASSDLQGSNEKLFF
>TRBV6-6|-|TRBJ2-7|-
TGTGCCAGCAGTTCTAGCGTTCCCGCCCACGAGCAGTACTTC
CASSSSVPAHEQYF
>TRBV5-6|-|TRBJ1-1|-
TGTGCCAGCAGCCGGACTCTGGGATCTTACACTGAAGCTTTCTTT
CASSRTLGSYTEAFF
>TRBV11-2|-|TRBJ1-1|-
TGTGCCAGCAGCTTAAGGGGGACTGAAGCTTTCTTT
CASSLRGTEAFF
>TRBV21-1|-|TRBJ1-4|-
TGTGCCAGCAGAGAGACAGGGATGGAGGAAAAACTGTTTTTT
CASRETGMEEKLFF
>TRBV19|TRBD2|TRBJ2-3|-
TGTGCCAGTAGTACCGAATCAATAGCGGGGAGCACAGATACGCAGTATTTT
CASSTESIAGSTDTQYF
>TRBV28|-|TRBJ2-7|few
TGTGCCAGCAGTTCCCCTACAGGGATCGCCTACGAGCAGTACTTC
CASSSPTGIAYEQYF
>TRBV5-1|-|TRBJ1-2|-
TGCGCCAGCAGCAGTCCAGACAGCTATGGCTACACCTTC
CASSSPDSYGYTF
>TRBV5-1|-|TRBJ2-3|-
TGCGCCAGCAGCTTGGGAACTAGCCGAATAGATACGCAGTATTTT
CASSLGTSRIDTQYF
>TRBV9|TRBD1|TRBJ1-1|-
TGTGCCAGCAGCGTGACAGGGGTCACTGAAGCTTTCTTT
CASSVTGVTEAFF
>TRBV11-1|TRBD1|TRBJ2-7|once
TGTGCCAGCAGCTTGGGACAGGGGCGTTACGAGCAGTACTTC
CASSLGQGRYEQYF
>TRBV5-1|TRBD1|TRBJ1-1|-
TGCGCCAGCAGCCAAGGGACAGGGGGTCTTGTAGCTTTCTTT
CASSQGTGGLVAFF
>TRBV14|-|TRBJ1-6|few
TGTGCCAGCAGCCACGACACCGTCAATTCACCCCTCCACTTT
CASSHDTVNSPLHF
>TRBV28|TRBD1|TRBJ1-1|-
TGTGCCAGCAGGGGGCCACAGGGGGCGAGGGACACTGAAGCTTTCTTT
CASRGPQGARDTEAFF
>TRBV15|-|TRBJ1-5|-
TGTGCCACCAGAGGACAAGCCAATCAGCCCCAGCATTTT
CATRGQANQPQHF
>TRBV6-5|-|TRBJ2-7|-
TGTGCCAGCAGTTACTCGAGGACAGCCCCCTACGAGCAGTACTTC
CASSYSRTAPYEQYF
>TRBV18|-|TRBJ1-5|few
TGTGCCAGCTCATTGACAGATAATCAGCCCCAGCATTTT
CASSLTDNQPQHF
>TRBV18|-|TRBJ2-7|-
TGTGCCAGCTCACCACGGAACAACTACGAGCAGTACTTC
CASSPRNNYEQYF
>TRBV2|-|TRBJ2-7|-
TGTGCCAGCAGTGTTTCGGGGGGCTTTAGAAACGAGCAGTACTTC
CASSVSGGFRNEQYF
>TRBV27|-|TRBJ1-3|once
TGTGCCAGCAGTTTGGGGCAGCCCTCTGGAAACACCATATATTTT
CASSLGQPSGNTIYF
>TRBV2|-|TRBJ2-5|-
TGTGCCAGCAGTGAACGGGGGACGTACCAAGAGACCCAGTACTTC
CASSERGTYQETQYF
>TRBV7-8|TRBD1|TRBJ1-6|-
TGTGCCAGCAGCTTAGCGAGGACAGGGAGGAATTCACCCCTCCACTTT
CASSLARTGRNSPLHF
>TRBV30|-|TRBJ1-3|-
TGTGCCTGGAGTTCAGCTGGACAGTACTCTGGAAACACCATATATTTT
CAWSSAGQYSGNTIYF
>TRBV7-9|-|TRBJ2-7|-
TGTTCCAGCAGCGTCCGGGACAACTACGAGCAGTACTTC
CSSSVRDNYEQYF
>TRBV5-5|TRBD1|TRBJ1-2|-
TGTGCCAGCAGCTTGGCCCGGGACAGCGACTATGGCTACACCTTC
CASSLARDSDYGYTF
>TRBV7-9|TRBD1|TRBJ2-7|few
TGTGCCAGCAGCTTAGACGTCCGGGACAGATCCTACGAGCAGTACTTC
CASSLDVRDRSYEQYF
>TRBV5-4|-|TRBJ1-1|-
TGTGCCAGCAGCTTGAGCCGGACAAGGGCCGCAGCGGAAGCTTTCTTT
CASSLSRTRAAAEAFF
>TRBV28|-|TRBJ2-7|medium-sized
TGTGCCAGCAGCGTAGGGGTAGGTTACGAGCAGTACTTC
CASSVGVGYEQYF
>TRBV6-6|-|TRBJ1-2|few
TGTGCCAGCAGACCTACAGGGTCCTATGGCTACACCTTC
CASRPTGSYGYTF
>TRBV18|-|TRBJ1-4|-
TGTGCCAGCTCACGCCTGGGCGAAAAACTGTTTTTT
CASSRLGEKLFF
>TRBV30|-|TRBJ1-2|-
TGTGCCTGGAATAAAATAAGGGGCCGGGGGGGCTATGGCTACACCTTC
CAWNKIRGRGGYGYTF
>TRBV15|-|TRBJ1-2|-
TGTGCCACCAGCCCCAGCGTCGCCGTGGCACGATCTTATGGCTACACCTTC
CATSPSVAVARSYGYTF
>TRBV11-3|TRBD1|TRBJ1-1|once
TGTGCCAGCAGCCCCGGGACAGGGGTCGTGGCCTTGTCTGAAGCTTTCTTT
CASSPGTGVVALSEAFF
>TRBV5-1|-|TRBJ2-1|once
TGCGCCAGCAGCTTGATTGTGGGAGATAACAATGAGCAGTTCTTC
CASSLIVGDNNEQFF
>TRBV28|TRBD1|TRBJ2-5|-
TGTGCCAGCAAGTCGACAGGGAACCAAGAGACCCAGTACTTC
CASKSTGNQETQYF
>TRBV5-5|TRBD1|TRBJ2-7|-
TGTGCCAGCAGCCCGTGGGACAGCTACGAGCAGTACTTC
CASSPWDSYEQYF
>TRBV5-4|-|TRBJ2-1|-
TGTGCCAGCAGCGCTACAGGGTTCTGGTCCTACAATGAGCAGTTCTTC
CASSATGFWSYNEQFF